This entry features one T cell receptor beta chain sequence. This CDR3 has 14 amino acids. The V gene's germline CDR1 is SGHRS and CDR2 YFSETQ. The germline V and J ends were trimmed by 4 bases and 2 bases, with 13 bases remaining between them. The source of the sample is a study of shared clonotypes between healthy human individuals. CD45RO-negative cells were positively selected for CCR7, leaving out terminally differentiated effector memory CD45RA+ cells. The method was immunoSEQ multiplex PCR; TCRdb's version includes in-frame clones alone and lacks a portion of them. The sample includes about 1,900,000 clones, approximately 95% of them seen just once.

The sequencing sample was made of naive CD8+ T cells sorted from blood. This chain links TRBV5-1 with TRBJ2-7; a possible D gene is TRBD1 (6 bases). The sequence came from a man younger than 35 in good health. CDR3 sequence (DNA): TGCGCCAGCAGCCTAACAGGGATTCCCTACGAGCAGTACTTC. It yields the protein CASSLTGIPYEQYF.